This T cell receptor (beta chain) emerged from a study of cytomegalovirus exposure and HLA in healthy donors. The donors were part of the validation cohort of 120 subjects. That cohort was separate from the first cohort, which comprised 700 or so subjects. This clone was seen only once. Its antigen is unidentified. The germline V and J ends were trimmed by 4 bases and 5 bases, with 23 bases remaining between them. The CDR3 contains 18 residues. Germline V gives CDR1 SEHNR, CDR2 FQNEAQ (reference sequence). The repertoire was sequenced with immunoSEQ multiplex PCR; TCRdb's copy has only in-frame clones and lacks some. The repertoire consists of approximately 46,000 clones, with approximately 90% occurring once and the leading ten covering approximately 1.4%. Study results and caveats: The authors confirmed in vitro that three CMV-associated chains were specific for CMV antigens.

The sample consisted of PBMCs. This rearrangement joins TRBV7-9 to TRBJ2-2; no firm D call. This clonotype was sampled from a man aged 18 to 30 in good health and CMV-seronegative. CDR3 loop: CASSWSTTQNATTGELFF. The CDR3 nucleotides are TGTGCCAGCAGCTGGTCGACAACCCAAAATGCCACAACCGGGGAGCTGTTTTTT.